These 18 T cell receptor beta chains share one sample of origin, sequenced in a study of blood T cell repertoires in COVID-19. TCRdb's copy holds only in-frame clones and misses some; the assay was immunoSEQ multiplex PCR. The table records about 300,000 clones, around 90% of them present only once. The sequenced sample consisted of peripheral blood. The receptors originated from a woman younger than 45 with COVID-19, enrolled during active disease.

This chain links TRBV4-2 with TRBJ2-7; possibly TRBD2 for D (5 bases). The CDR3 runs to 14 residues. Trimming removed 2 bases from V and 2 bases from J, with 10 bases in between. Germline CDR1 and CDR2: LGHNA and YNFKEQ. Here the CDR3 reads CASSQWTGTYEQYF. The CDR3 DNA reads as TGTGCCAGCAGCCAATGGACTGGGACCTACGAGCAGTACTTC.

The chain employs TRBV21-1 and TRBJ1-5; the D call of TRBD1 is as the table states it, not checked on the DNA. TRBV21-1 constitutes a pseudogene. The CDR3 is 16 residues long. This chain's CDR3 is CASSKALRTDNQPQHF. The DNA for the CDR3 is TGTGCCAGCAGCAAAGCACTAAGGACAGACAATCAGCCCCAGCATTTT.

The chain links TRBV7-3 to TRBJ2-6; 9 nucleotides line up with TRBD1. The CDR3 length is 17 residues. Germline trimming cut 5 bases from V and 1 base from J; bases unmatched to any gene: 6. CDR1 and CDR2 (germline): SGHTA, FQGTGA. In DNA, the CDR3 is TGTGCCAGCAGCCTGGACAGGGGAGGGTCTGGGGCCAACGTCCTGACTTTC. Residues: CASSLDRGGSGANVLTF.

The rearrangement joins TRBV10-1 to TRBJ2-7; 8 bases are a match to TRBD1. From germline, CDR1 is WNHNN and CDR2 SYGVQD (reference sequence). The CDR3 sequence is 14 residues long. J gave up 5 bases and V 3 bases, and 6 bases lay outside the gene matches. This CDR3 is CASSDPGGRNEQYF. Here the CDR3 DNA reads TGCGCCAGCAGTGACCCAGGGGGCCGGAACGAGCAGTACTTC.

The CDR3 DNA reads TGCGCCAGCAGCCAGATGATGGGACAGGTGTACGAGCAGTACTTC. Its translation is CASSQMMGQVYEQYF. The genes are TRBV4-3 and TRBJ2-7; the match to TRBD1 covers 8 bases. The junction had 8 bases not matched to a gene; V was cut back by 3 bases and J by 4 bases. From germline, CDR1 is LGHNA and CDR2 YSLEER. The CDR3 consists of 15 residues.

In its sample, this clone was seen a few times. The CDR3 loop is CAISETGQNTEAFF. The CDR3 bases are TGTGCCATCAGTGAAACAGGCCAGAACACTGAAGCTTTCTTT. The chain recombines TRBV10-3 with TRBJ1-1; D may be TRBD1 (5 bases). This CDR3 is 14 amino acids long. The germline CDR1 and CDR2 sequences are ENHRY and SYGVKD. V lost 3 bases and J lost 1, with 9 bases in between.

The V gene is TRBV7-2, the J gene TRBJ1-2; perhaps TRBD1 as D (5 bases). CDR1 SGHTA and CDR2 FQGNSA come from the germline V gene. Trimming removed 7 bases at V and 7 bases at J, with 13 bases between. CDR3 size: 12 residues. CDR3 in amino acids: CASTSGGVGYTF. CDR3 sequence (DNA): TGTGCCAGCACCTCCGGGGGGGTTGGCTACACCTTC.

The chain joins TRBV5-3 to TRBJ2-7; TRBD2 aligns across 11 bases. TRBV5-3 is flagged as an ORF with uncertain function. J was trimmed by 5 bases and V by 2 bases; bases with no gene match: 6. The CDR3 has 15 amino acids. CDR3 DNA: TGTGCCAGAAGCTTAAGGAGTAGCGGGAGGGACGAGCAGTACTTC. Residues: CARSLRSSGRDEQYF.

This chain joins TRBV5-1 and TRBJ2-7; 8 bases line up with TRBD2. CDR3 length: 14 amino acids. Germline V CDR1 and CDR2: SGHRS, YFSETQ. Trimming cost V 3 bases and J 3 bases; bases outside gene matches: 5. The CDR3 loop is CASSSYSGIYEQYF. The CDR3 coding sequence is TGCGCCAGCAGCTCCTATAGCGGGATCTACGAGCAGTACTTC.

The V call is TRBV19, the J call TRBJ1-5; D unresolved. V was shortened by 6 bases and J by 0 bases, with 9 bases between the two germline ends. Germline V lookup: CDR1 LNHDA, CDR2 SQIVND (reference sequence). The CDR3 totals 14 residues. CDR3 sequence reads: CASRTGYSNQPQHF. The CDR3 region has the DNA TGTGCCAGTAGAACCGGGTATAGCAATCAGCCCCAGCATTTT.

In its sample, this clone was seen once. V and J are TRBV6-4 and TRBJ1-1; 11 bases match TRBD1. V dropped 6 bases and J dropped 1; count of bases not matched to a gene: 4. Germline V CDR1 and CDR2: MRHNA, SNTAGT. This CDR3 region has 15 residues. CDR3 region: CASRRTGGTNTEAFF. The CDR3 region has the DNA TGTGCCAGCAGAAGGACAGGGGGCACGAACACTGAAGCTTTCTTT.

Here the CDR3 reads CASSDAGGPEQYF. CDR3 in DNA: TGTGCCAGCAGTGACGCGGGAGGGCCTGAGCAGTACTTC. V is TRBV6-2 or TRBV6-3 and J is TRBJ2-7; 9 bases agree with TRBD2. The CDR3 has 13 residues. V was pared by 5 bases and J by 7 bases, with 6 bases of the junction left unmatched. Germline CDR1 reads MNHEY; CDR2 reads SVGEGT.

This chain links TRBV29-1 with TRBJ2-1; 13 nucleotides agree with TRBD2. The germline gives CDR1 SQVTM, CDR2 ANQGSEA. V lost 4 bases and J lost 9; bases outside the gene matches: 9. The CDR3 runs to 15 residues. DNA for the CDR3: TGCAGCGTTGTAGCACTAGCGGGAGGGTCCGGTGAGCAGTTCTTC. Protein: CSVVALAGGSGEQFF.

The V call is TRBV30, the J call TRBJ2-4, with D tentatively TRBD2 (5 bases). CDR1 is GTSNPN and CDR2 is SVGIG in the germline V gene (reference sequence). The CDR3 contains 13 residues. V was cut by 2 bases and J by 6 bases, with 11 bases left in between. The CDR3 DNA reads TGTGCCTGGAGTATGTCACGGGGAAACATTCAGTACTTC. Its translation is CAWSMSRGNIQYF.

The chain recombines TRBV6-5 with TRBJ2-7; 12 nucleotides agree with TRBD2. J was trimmed by 7 bases and V by 4 bases; bases with no gene match: 8. Germline V lookup: CDR1 MNHEY, CDR2 SVGAGI. The CDR3 runs to 15 residues. The CDR3 protein is CASSLTSGSRSEQYF. The CDR3 DNA reads as TGTGCCAGCAGTTTGACTAGCGGGAGCCGATCGGAGCAGTACTTC.

This rearrangement joins TRBV24-1 to TRBJ1-2; D possibly corresponds to TRBD1 (5 bases). CDR1 and CDR2 (germline): KGHDR, SFDVKD. Trimming took 12 bases from V and 3 from J, leaving 25 bases between them. CDR3 length equals 16 residues. The CDR3 nucleotides are TGTGCCCTCCGAAAGGGGCGGACCTTTAGACACTATGGCTACACCTTC. Residues: CALRKGRTFRHYGYTF.

This clone is a singleton in its sample. This chain uses TRBV18 with TRBJ2-2; 8 nucleotides align to TRBD2. Looked up from germline, CDR1 is KGHSH and CDR2 is LQKENI. This CDR3 contains 15 residues. V was pared by 5 bases and J by 3 bases, with 5 bases of the junction left unmatched. CDR3 amino acids: CASSTREGYTGELFF. The DNA for the CDR3 is TGTGCCAGCTCAACTCGGGAGGGATACACCGGGGAGCTGTTTTTT.

This clone occurred once. V gene TRBV11-2 combines with J gene TRBJ2-7; perhaps TRBD1 as D (6 bases). This CDR3 contains 13 residues. Germline V gene lookup returns CDR1 SGHAT and CDR2 FQNNGV. V gave up 5 bases and J gave up 4 bases, with 12 bases separating them. The CDR3 region is CASSPPGVYEQYF. CDR3 bases: TGTGCCAGCAGCCCCCCAGGGGTTTACGAGCAGTACTTC.